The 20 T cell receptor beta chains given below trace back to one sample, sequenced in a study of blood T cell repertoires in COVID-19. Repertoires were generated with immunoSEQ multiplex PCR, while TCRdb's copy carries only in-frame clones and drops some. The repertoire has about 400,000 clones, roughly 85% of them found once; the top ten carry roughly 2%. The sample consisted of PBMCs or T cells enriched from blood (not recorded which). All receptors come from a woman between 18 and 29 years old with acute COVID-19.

CDR3: CASSFGFPGELFF. As DNA, the CDR3 is TGTGCCAGCAGTTTCGGGTTTCCCGGGGAGCTGTTTTTT. The chain recombines TRBV12-3 or TRBV12-4 with TRBJ2-2; D gene ambiguous. The CDR3 extends over 13 amino acids. V lost 3 bases and J 6 bases, leaving 8 bases between the germline ends.

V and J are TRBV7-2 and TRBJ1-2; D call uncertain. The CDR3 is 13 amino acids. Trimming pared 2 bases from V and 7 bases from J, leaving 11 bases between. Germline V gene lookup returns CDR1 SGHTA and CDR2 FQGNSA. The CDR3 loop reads CASSLRWEGGYTF. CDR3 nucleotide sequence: TGTGCCAGCAGCTTAAGGTGGGAGGGTGGCTACACCTTC.

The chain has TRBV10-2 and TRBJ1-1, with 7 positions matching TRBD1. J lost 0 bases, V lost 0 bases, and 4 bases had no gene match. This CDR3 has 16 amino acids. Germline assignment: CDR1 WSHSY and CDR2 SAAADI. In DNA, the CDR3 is TGCGCCAGCAGTGAGTCTGAGGGACAGATGAACACTGAAGCTTTCTTT. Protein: CASSESEGQMNTEAFF.

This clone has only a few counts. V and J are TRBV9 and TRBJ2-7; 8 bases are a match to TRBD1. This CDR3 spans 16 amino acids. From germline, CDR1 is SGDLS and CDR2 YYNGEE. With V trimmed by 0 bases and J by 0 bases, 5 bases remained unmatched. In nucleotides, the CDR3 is TGTGCCAGCAGCGTAGAGCCTGGGACAGGCTCCTACGAGCAGTACTTC. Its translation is CASSVEPGTGSYEQYF.

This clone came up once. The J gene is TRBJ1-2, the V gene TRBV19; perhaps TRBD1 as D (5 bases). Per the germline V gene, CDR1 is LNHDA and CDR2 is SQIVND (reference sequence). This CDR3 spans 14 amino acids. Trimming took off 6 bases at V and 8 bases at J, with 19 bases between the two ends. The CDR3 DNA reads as TGTGCCAGTAGCACTATGGGGGGACCTGGGGGCTACACCTTC. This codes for CASSTMGGPGGYTF.

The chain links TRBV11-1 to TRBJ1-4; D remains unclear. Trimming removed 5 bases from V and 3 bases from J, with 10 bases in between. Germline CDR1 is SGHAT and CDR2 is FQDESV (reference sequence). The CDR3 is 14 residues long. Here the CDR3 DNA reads TGTGCCAGCAGCATGGGCCCAGCTAATGAAAAACTGTTTTTT. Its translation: CASSMGPANEKLFF. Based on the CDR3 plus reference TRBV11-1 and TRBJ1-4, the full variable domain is EAEVAQSPRYKITEKSQAVAFWCDPISGHATLYWYRQILGQGPELLVQFQDESVVDDSQLPKDRFSAERLKGVDSTLKIQPAELGDSAMYLCASSMGPANEKLFFGSGTQLSVL.

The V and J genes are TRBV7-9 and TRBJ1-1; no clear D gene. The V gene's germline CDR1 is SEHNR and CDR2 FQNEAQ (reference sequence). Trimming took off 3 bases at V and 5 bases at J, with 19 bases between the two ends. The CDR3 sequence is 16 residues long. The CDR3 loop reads CASSFGEGRRGTEAFF. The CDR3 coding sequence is TGTGCCAGCAGCTTCGGAGAGGGCAGAAGAGGAACTGAAGCTTTCTTT.

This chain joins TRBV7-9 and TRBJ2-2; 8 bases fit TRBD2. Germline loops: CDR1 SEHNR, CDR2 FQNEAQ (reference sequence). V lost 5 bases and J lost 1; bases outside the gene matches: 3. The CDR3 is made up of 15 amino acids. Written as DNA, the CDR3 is TGTGCCAGCAGCATTAGCGGGATGAACACCGGGGAGCTGTTTTTT. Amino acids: CASSISGMNTGELFF. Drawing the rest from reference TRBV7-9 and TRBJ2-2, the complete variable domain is DTGVSQNPRHKITKRGQNVTFRCDPISEHNRLYWYRQTLGQGPEFLTYFQNEAQLEKSRLLSDRFSAERPKGSFSTLEIQRTEQGDSAMYLCASSISGMNTGELFFGEGSRLTVL.

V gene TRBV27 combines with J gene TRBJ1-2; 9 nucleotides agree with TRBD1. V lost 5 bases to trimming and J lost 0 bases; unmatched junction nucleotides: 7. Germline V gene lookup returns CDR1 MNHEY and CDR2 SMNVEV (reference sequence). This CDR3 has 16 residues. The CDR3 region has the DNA TGTGCCAGCAGTCCGGGACAGGGATCGGCTAACTATGGCTACACCTTC. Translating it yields CASSPGQGSANYGYTF.

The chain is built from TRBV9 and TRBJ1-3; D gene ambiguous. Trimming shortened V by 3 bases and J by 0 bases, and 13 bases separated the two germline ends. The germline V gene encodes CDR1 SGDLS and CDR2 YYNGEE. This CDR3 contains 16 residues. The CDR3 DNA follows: TGTGCCAGCAGCGCCCGAATCAGTTCCTCTGGAAACACCATATATTTT. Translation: CASSARISSSGNTIYF.

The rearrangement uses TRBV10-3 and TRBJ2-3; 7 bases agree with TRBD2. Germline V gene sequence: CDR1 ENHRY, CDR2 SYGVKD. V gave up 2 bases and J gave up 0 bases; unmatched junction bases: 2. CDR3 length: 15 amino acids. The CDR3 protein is CAISETSVSTDTQYF. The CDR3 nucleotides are TGTGCCATCAGTGAGACTAGCGTTAGCACAGATACGCAGTATTTT.

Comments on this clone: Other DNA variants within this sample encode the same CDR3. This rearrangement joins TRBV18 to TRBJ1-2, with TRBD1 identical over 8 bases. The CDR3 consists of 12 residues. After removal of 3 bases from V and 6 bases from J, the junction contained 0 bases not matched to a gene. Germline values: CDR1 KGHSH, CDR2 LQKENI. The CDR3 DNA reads TGTGCCAGCTCACCGACAGGGGATGGCTACACCTTC. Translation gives CASSPTGDGYTF.

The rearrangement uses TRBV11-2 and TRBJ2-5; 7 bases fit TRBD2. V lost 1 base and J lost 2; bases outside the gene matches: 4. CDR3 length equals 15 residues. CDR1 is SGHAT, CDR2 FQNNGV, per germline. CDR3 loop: CASSLAGGGQETQYF. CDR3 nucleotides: TGTGCCAGCAGCTTAGCGGGAGGAGGTCAAGAGACCCAGTACTTC.

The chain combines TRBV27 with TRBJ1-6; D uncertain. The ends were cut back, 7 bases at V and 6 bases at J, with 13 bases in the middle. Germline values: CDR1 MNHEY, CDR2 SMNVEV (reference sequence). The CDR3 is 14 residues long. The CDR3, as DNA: TGTGCCAGCACCATGGGCCGCATTAATTCACCCCTCCACTTT. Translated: CASTMGRINSPLHF.

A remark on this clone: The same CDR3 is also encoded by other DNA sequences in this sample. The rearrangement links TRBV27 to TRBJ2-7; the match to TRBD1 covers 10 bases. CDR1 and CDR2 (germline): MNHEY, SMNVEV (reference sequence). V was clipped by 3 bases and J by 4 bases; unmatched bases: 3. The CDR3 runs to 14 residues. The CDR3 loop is CASSFSGQGYEQYF. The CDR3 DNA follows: TGTGCCAGCAGTTTTTCGGGACAGGGGTACGAGCAGTACTTC.

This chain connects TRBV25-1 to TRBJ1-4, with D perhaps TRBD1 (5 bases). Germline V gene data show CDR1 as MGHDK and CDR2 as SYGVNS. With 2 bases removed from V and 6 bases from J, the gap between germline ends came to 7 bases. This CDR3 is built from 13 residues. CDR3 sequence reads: CASSEGTYEKLFF. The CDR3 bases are TGTGCCAGCAGTGAAGGGACTTATGAAAAACTGTTTTTT.

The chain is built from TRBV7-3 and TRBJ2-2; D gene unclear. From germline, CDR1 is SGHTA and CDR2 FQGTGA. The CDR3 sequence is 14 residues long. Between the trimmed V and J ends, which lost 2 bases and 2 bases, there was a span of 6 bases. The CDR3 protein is CASSLLLNTGELFF. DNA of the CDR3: TGTGCCAGCAGCTTACTTCTAAACACCGGGGAGCTGTTTTTT.

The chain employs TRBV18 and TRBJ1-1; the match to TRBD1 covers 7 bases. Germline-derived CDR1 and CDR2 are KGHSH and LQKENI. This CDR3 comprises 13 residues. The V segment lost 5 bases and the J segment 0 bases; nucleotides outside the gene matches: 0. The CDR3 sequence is CASSGTVNTEAFF. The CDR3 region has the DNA TGTGCCAGCTCAGGGACAGTGAACACTGAAGCTTTCTTT.

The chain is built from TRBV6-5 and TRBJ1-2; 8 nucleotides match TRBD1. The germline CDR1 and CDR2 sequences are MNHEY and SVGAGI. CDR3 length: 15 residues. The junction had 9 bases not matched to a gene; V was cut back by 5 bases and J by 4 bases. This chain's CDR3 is CASSPAAGGLYGYTF. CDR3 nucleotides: TGTGCCAGCAGTCCTGCGGCAGGGGGCCTCTATGGCTACACCTTC.

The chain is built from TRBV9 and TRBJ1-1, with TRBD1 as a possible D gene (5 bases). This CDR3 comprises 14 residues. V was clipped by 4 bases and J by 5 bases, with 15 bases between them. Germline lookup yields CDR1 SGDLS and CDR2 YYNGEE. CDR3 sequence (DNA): TGTGCCAGCAGCCCCCTTGGGGGGGGGACTGAAGCTTTCTTT. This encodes CASSPLGGGTEAFF.